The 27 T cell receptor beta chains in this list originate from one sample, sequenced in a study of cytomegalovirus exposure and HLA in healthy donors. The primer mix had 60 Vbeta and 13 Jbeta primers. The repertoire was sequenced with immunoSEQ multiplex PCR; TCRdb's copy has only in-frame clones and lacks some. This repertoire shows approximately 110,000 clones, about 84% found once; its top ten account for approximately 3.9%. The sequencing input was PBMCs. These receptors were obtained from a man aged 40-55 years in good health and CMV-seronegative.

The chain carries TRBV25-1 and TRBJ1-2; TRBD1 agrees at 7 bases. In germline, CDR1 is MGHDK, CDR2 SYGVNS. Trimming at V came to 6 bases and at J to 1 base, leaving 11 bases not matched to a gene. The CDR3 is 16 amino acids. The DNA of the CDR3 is TGTGCCAGCAGCGCCAATCCGGGACAGAGTAACTATGGCTACACCTTC. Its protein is CASSANPGQSNYGYTF.

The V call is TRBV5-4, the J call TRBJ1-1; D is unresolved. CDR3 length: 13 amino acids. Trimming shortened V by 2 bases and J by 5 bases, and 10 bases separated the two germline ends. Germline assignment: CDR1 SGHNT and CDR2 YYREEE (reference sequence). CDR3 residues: CASSFKAGTEAFF. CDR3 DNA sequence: TGTGCCAGCAGCTTTAAAGCCGGGACTGAAGCTTTCTTT.

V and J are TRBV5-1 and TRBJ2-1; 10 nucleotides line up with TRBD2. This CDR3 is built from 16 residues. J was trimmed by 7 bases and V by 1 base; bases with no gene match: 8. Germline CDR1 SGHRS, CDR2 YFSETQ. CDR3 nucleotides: TGCGCCAGCAGCTTGACGAGTAGCGGGGGGAATAATGAGCAGTTCTTC. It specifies CASSLTSSGGNNEQFF.

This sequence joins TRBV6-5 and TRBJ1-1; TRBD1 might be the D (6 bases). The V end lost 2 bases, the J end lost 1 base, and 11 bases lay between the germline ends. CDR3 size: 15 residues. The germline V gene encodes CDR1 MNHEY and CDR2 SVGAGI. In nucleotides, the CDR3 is TGTGCCAGCAGTTACGAGGGGGGGTCGAACACTGAAGCTTTCTTT. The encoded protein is CASSYEGGSNTEAFF.

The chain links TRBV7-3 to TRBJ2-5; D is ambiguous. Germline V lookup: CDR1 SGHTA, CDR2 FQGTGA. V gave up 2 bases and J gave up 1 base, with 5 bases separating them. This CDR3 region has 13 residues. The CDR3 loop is CASSLPFQETQYF. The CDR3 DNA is TGTGCCAGCAGCTTACCCTTCCAAGAGACCCAGTACTTC.

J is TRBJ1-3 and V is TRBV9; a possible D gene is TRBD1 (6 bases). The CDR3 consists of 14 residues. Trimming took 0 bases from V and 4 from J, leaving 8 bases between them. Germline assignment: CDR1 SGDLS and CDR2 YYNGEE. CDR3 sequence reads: CASSVGDTGNTIYF. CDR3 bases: TGTGCCAGCAGCGTAGGGGACACGGGAAACACCATATATTTT.

CDR3: CASSFQSGQNNEQFF. The CDR3 DNA follows: TGTGCCAGCAGCTTTCAATCGGGACAGAACAATGAGCAGTTCTTC. This sequence joins TRBV7-2 and TRBJ2-1; 7 bases are shared with TRBD1. The CDR3 spans 15 residues. V gave up 3 bases and J gave up 5 bases; unmatched junction bases: 7. Germline assignment: CDR1 SGHTA and CDR2 FQGNSA.

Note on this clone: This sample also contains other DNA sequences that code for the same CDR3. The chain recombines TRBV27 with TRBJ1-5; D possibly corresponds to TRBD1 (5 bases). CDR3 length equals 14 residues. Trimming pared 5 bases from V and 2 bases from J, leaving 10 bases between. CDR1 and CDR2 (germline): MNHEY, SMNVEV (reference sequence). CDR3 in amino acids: CASSLQGRNQPQHF. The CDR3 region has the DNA TGTGCCAGCAGTCTCCAGGGCCGCAATCAGCCCCAGCATTTT.

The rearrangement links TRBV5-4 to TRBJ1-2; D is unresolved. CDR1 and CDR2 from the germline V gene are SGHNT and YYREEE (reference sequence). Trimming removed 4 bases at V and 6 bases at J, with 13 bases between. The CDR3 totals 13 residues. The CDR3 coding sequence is TGTGCCAGCAGCAGCACCGTAAATCATGGCTACACCTTC. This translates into CASSSTVNHGYTF.

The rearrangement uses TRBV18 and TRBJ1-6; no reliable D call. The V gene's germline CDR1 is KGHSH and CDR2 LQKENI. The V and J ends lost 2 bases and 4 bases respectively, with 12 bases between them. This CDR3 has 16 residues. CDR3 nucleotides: TGTGCCAGCTCACCAACATCAGACTTATATAATTCACCCCTCCACTTT. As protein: CASSPTSDLYNSPLHF.

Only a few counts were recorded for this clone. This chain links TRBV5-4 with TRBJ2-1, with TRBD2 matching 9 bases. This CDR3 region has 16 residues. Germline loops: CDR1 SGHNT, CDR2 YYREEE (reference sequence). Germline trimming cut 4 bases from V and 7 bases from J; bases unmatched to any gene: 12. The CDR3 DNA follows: TGTGCCAGCAGCCTCCCCACGCGGGGGGGCCAAAATGAGCAGTTCTTC. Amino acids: CASSLPTRGGQNEQFF.

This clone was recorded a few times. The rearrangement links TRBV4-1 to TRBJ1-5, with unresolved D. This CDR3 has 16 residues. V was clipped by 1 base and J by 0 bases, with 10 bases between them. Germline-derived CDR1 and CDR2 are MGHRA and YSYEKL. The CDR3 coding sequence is TGCGCCAGCAGCCAAGGCCGAGATTATAGCAATCAGCCCCAGCATTTT. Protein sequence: CASSQGRDYSNQPQHF.

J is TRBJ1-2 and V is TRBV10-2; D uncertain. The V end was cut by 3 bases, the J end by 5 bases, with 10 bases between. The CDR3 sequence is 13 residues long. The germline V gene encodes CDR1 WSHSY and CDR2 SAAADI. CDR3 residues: CASSDQRAYGYTF. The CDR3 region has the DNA TGCGCCAGCAGTGACCAGAGGGCGTATGGCTACACCTTC.

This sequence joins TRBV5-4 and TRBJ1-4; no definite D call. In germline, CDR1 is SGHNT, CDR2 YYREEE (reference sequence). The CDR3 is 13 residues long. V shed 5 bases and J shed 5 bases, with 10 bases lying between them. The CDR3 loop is CASRGDLNEKLFF. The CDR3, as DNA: TGTGCCAGCAGGGGAGACCTGAATGAAAAACTGTTTTTT.

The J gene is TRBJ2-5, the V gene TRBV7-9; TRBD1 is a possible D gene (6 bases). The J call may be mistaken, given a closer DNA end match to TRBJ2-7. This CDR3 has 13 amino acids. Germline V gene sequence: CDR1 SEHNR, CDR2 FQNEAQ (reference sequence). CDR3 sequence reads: CASSLAGHYEQYF. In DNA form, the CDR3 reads TGTGCCAGCAGCTTAGCGGGACACTACGAGCAGTACTTC.

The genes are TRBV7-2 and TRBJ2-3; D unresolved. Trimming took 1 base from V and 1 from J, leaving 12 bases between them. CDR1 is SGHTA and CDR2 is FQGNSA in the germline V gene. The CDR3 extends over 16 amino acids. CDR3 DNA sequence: TGTGCCAGCAGCTTAGTCGGGTTAGCTGGCACAGATACGCAGTATTTT. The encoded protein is CASSLVGLAGTDTQYF.

CDR3 sequence: CASSWTGDQPQHF. CDR3 sequence (DNA): TGTGCCAGCAGTTGGACAGGGGATCAGCCCCAGCATTTT. The rearrangement links TRBV27 to TRBJ1-5; 9 bases are shared with TRBD1. This CDR3 is built from 13 residues. V was pared by 4 bases and J by 5 bases, with 0 bases of the junction left unmatched. CDR1 is MNHEY and CDR2 is SMNVEV in the germline V gene (reference sequence).

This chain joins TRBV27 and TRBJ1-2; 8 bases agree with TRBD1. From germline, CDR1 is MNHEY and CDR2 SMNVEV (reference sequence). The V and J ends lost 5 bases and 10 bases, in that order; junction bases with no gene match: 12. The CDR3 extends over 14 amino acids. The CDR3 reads CASSIRTGTHDYTF. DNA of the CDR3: TGTGCCAGCAGTATCCGGACAGGGACCCACGACTACACCTTC.

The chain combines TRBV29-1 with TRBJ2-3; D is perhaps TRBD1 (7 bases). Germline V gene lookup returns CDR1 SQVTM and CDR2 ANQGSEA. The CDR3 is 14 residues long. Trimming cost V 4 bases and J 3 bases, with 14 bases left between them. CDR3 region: CSVGAGQQTDTQYF. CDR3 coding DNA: TGCAGCGTTGGGGCGGGACAGCAAACAGATACGCAGTATTTT.

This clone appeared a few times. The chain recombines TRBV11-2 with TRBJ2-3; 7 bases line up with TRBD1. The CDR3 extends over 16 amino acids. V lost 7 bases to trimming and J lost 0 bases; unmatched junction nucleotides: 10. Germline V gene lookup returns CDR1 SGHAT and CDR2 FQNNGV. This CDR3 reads CASTQMGTASTDTQYF. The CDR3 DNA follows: TGTGCCAGCACCCAAATGGGGACAGCTAGCACAGATACGCAGTATTTT.

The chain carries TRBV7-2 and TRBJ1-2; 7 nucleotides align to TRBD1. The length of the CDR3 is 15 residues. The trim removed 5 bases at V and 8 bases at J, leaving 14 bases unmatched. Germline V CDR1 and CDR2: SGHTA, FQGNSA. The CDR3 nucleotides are TGTGCCAGCAGCCTTACCAGAGGGACAGCTGGAGGCTACACCTTC. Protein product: CASSLTRGTAGGYTF.

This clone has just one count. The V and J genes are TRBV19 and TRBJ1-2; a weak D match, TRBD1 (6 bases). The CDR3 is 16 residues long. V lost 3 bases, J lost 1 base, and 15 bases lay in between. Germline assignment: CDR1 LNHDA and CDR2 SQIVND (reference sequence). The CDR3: CASSIRRQEINYGYTF. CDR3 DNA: TGTGCCAGTAGTATCCGACGACAGGAAATTAACTATGGCTACACCTTC.

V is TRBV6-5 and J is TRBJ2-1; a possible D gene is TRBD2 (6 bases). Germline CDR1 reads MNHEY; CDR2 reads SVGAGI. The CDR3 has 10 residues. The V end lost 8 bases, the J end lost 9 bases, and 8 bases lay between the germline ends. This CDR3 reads CASWGGEQFF. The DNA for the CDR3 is TGTGCCAGCTGGGGAGGTGAGCAGTTCTTC.

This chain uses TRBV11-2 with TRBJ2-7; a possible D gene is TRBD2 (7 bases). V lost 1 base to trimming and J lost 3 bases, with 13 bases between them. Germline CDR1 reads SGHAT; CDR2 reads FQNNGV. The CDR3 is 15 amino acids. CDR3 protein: CASSLVGGAFYEQYF. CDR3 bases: TGTGCCAGCAGCTTAGTAGGGGGGGCTTTCTACGAGCAGTACTTC.

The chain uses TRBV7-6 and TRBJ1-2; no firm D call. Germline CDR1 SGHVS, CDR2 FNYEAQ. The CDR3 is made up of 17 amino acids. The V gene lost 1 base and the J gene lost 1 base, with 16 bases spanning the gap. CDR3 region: CASSLGGELNDNYGYTF. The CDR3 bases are TGTGCCAGCAGCTTAGGCGGAGAACTAAACGATAACTATGGCTACACCTTC.

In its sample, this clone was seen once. CDR3 in amino acids: CASSDRDQTGGYTF. The CDR3 nucleotides are TGTGCCAGCAGTGATCGTGACCAAACCGGGGGCTACACCTTC. The chain is built from TRBV2 and TRBJ1-2; D unclear. From germline, CDR1 is SNHLY and CDR2 FYNNEI. CDR3 length equals 14 residues. The V gene lost 3 bases and the J gene lost 8 bases, with 16 bases spanning the gap.

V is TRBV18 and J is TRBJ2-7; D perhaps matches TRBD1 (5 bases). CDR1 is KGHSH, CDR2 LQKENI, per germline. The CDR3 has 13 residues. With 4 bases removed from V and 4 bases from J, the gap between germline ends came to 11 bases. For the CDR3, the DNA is TGTGCCAGCTCACAGGGCAGGGCTTACGAGCAGTACTTC. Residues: CASSQGRAYEQYF.